This T cell receptor beta chain stems from a study of T cells in Graves' hyperthyroidism and ophthalmopathy (dated 2019 in TCRdb). Describing the broader study: Peripheral blood was sampled at the time of initial diagnosis, prior to any treatment. A discovery cohort of approximately 100 patients, about 43 with Graves' ophthalmopathy and approximately 55 with stable Graves' hyperthyroidism, was used to find distinguishing TCR V-J signatures. Prospective prediction of ophthalmopathy was tested in an independent validation cohort of fewer than 20 hyperthyroidism patients and 15 to 17 patients who later progressed to ophthalmopathy. The 95 to 100 discovery patients were randomly divided into training and test sets at a 7:3 ratio. Thyroid tissue and blood T-cell repertoires from six Graves' hyperthyroidism patients were also compared in the study. Following sampling, methimazole starting at 30 mg daily was given to hyperthyroidism patients, and high-dose intravenous methylprednisolone was given to ophthalmopathy patients. The paper describes TCR Vbeta CDR3 sequencing of around 130 peripheral blood samples, made up of about 40 ophthalmopathy patients, 70 to 75 hyperthyroidism patients and 17 progressor patients.

TCR beta CDR3 regions were amplified from RNA transcripts. A first-round RT-PCR of the TCR CDR3 used the HTBI primer set with the Qiagen OneStep RT-PCR kit. The libraries were constructed in a second round of multiplex PCR and then size-selected and purified. The libraries were sequenced on an Illumina HiSeq2000 using paired-end 100 bp reads. Processing in the source paper ran as follows. Raw data were processed with SOAPnuke, discarding reads with adapters, uncalled bases, mean Phred below 15, or no exact constant-primer or identifier match. High-quality paired reads were merged with COPE v1.2.5, and unique nucleotide sequences were defined as clonotypes. MiTCR v1.1 was used to align the clonotypes against IMGT TRBV, TRBD and TRBJ reference segments. Analysis was restricted to V-J combinations with a frequency above 0.0001, which covered just over 98% of repertoires. A TCS score was defined as the ratio of F50 (clonal expansion) to E x V (chaos), with BLOSUM62-based TCRdist applied between CDR3 peptides within each V-J. Welch's t-statistics and random forest reduced around 510 V-J features to 13, which were used in a naive Bayes classifier (R e1071). Using fastp at Q25 and MiXCR, TCRdb reprocessed the public reads and kept productive beta chains. Each entry is one CDR3 protein sequence, shown with its most common DNA and genes. None of the V and J calls come from the authors' own analysis; TCRdb made them. This sample gives around 290,000 distinct CDR3 sequences in total; about a sixth of them show up just once. The ten largest clonotypes hold roughly 50% of the sample.

Ten or more counts support this clonotype. Its specific antigen is unknown. The record has no base qualities; no much larger clone is one base away. Beyond this particular receptor, the publication reports: No statistical method was used to fix the sample size in advance, and group allocation was not hidden from the investigators. Blood samples also contained most of the expanded thyroid clonotypes (frequency above 0.001), which suggests that blood repertoires may reflect thyroid immune responses. In validation, progression to ophthalmopathy was predicted by the model with nearly 71% sensitivity and 72% to 85% specificity, a median of 6.5 months before onset. A model built on a 13 V-J signature distinguished ophthalmopathy from stable hyperthyroidism, reaching around 88% sensitivity and approximately 83% specificity in cross-validation and 80%/75% in testing.

Based on the germline V gene, the CDR1 and CDR2 sequences are MNHEY and SVGEGT. For this chain, trimming is 7 bases at the V end and 7 bases at the J end, and the number of junction bases without a gene match is 11. The CDR3 spans 16 residues, from the cysteine through the phenylalanine. The sequence is cut down to CDR3 DNA, 48 bases in frame from base 1. In the ophthalmopathy patients, disease was moderately to severely active, with a Clinical Activity Score of 3 or more, a NOSPECS grade of 4 or more, and a duration of less than 3 months. Patients with uncontrolled infections, other autoimmune diseases, pregnancy or lactation were excluded. Diagnoses were established on the basis of clinical symptoms, serum thyroxine and TRAb, thyroid ultrasound, and orbital computed tomography. Ficoll-Paque density gradient centrifugation was used to isolate PBMCs from under 11 ml of fresh peripheral blood. Total RNA was extracted with Trizol reagent, and quality was checked on an Agilent 2100 Bioanalyzer.

This receptor was identified in a woman aged 55-70 years with Graves' ophthalmopathy. The V and J segments used are TRBV6-2 or TRBV6-3 and TRBJ1-6; 9 bases in the middle match TRBD1. Sequences were obtained from blood. The CDR3 region: CASTLAGTGRNSPLHF. The nucleotides read TGTGCCAGCACCCTCGCCGGGACAGGGAGGAATTCACCCCTCCACTTT.